A selection of T cell receptor beta chains follows, all from one sample in a study of T cells in Graves' hyperthyroidism and ophthalmopathy. TCRdb fed the multiplex PCR reads into MiXCR, producing one record per CDR3 protein. The table has about 640,000 distinct CDR3 sequences, around 21% seen once. The sample taken for sequencing was blood. The origin of the receptors is a man younger than 40 with Graves' ophthalmopathy. Each CDR3 is given with its conserved first and last residue. D genes are given only for firm matches. Clone size is shown for a subset of rows, as once, few, many or a class of expanded clone.

J: TRBJ2-3; V: TRBV9; size: .; D: .; DNA: TGTGCCAGCAGCATCTCAACCACAGATACGCAGTATTTT; CDR3: CASSISTTDTQYF
J: TRBJ2-5; V: TRBV5-4; size: .; D: TRBD1; DNA: TGTGCCAGCAGACTCGAGACAGGGCCGGAGTACTTC; CDR3: CASRLETGPEYF
J: TRBJ2-1; V: TRBV10-1; size: few; D: TRBD2; DNA: TGCGCCAGCAGTGAGCTAGCGGGGGACTACAATGAGCAGTTCTTC; CDR3: CASSELAGDYNEQFF
J: TRBJ1-1; V: TRBV28; size: many; D: .; DNA: TGTGCCAGCACTTCTTTACAGGGTGCGAACACTGAAGCTTTCTTT; CDR3: CASTSLQGANTEAFF
J: TRBJ1-1; V: TRBV5-1; size: many; D: .; DNA: TGTGCCAGCAGCTTGACAGCGAACACTGAAGCTTTCTTT; CDR3: CASSLTANTEAFF
J: TRBJ2-7; V: TRBV7-9; size: many; D: .; DNA: TGTGCCAGCAGCTCGGGGCCTAGCTCACGCTACGAGCAGTACTTC; CDR3: CASSSGPSSRYEQYF
J: TRBJ2-1; V: TRBV5-8; size: many; D: .; DNA: TGTGCCAGCACCCTCCCGGGAGAAAACAATGAGCAGTTCTTC; CDR3: CASTLPGENNEQFF
J: TRBJ2-2; V: TRBV5-6; size: few; D: .; DNA: TGTGCCAGCAGCTTGAATTTGGGTACGAACACCGGGGAGCTGTTTTTT; CDR3: CASSLNLGTNTGELFF
J: TRBJ2-3; V: TRBV11-2; size: many; D: .; DNA: TGTGCCAGCAGCTTAGACCCCTTGAACACAGATACGCAGTATTTT; CDR3: CASSLDPLNTDTQYF
J: TRBJ2-6; V: TRBV5-4; size: .; D: TRBD2; DNA: TGTGCCAGCAGCTTAACCCGACTAGCCAGACCCTCTGGGGCCAACGTCCTGACTTTC; CDR3: CASSLTRLARPSGANVLTF
J: TRBJ2-7; V: TRBV28; size: few; D: .; DNA: TGTGCCAGCAGTTTCCGGGTAGAGACCACCATTCTATCGGAGCAGTACTTC; CDR3: CASSFRVETTILSEQYF
J: TRBJ2-1; V: TRBV7-2; size: .; D: TRBD2; DNA: TGTGCCAGCAGCCCCGTCGGCGGGAGCTCCTACAATGAGCAGTTCTTC; CDR3: CASSPVGGSSYNEQFF
J: TRBJ2-7; V: TRBV18; size: few; D: TRBD1; DNA: TGTGCCAGCTCACGATCCGGACAGGGGGCCTCCTACGAGCAGTACTTC; CDR3: CASSRSGQGASYEQYF
J: TRBJ2-7; V: TRBV6-2/TRBV6-3; size: .; D: .; DNA: TGTGCCAGCAGAAGCGATAGCCTGAGTCAAGTCTACGAGCAGTACTTC; CDR3: CASRSDSLSQVYEQYF
J: TRBJ2-2; V: TRBV14; size: .; D: .; DNA: TGTGCCAGCAGCCGCACCCCGACAGGTGCCGGGGAGCTGTTTTTT; CDR3: CASSRTPTGAGELFF
J: TRBJ1-1; V: TRBV13; size: .; D: .; DNA: TGTGCCAGCAGCGAGTGGGGGACACCGAACACTGAAGCTTTCTTT; CDR3: CASSEWGTPNTEAFF
J: TRBJ2-1; V: TRBV3-1; size: many; D: TRBD2; DNA: TGTGCCAGCAGCCAAGATATGACGGGAGGAACGTCTGAGCAGTTCTTC; CDR3: CASSQDMTGGTSEQFF
J: TRBJ2-7; V: TRBV6-9; size: .; D: .; DNA: TGTGCCAGCAGTTACTCGAACCAGCCCTACGAGCAGTACTTC; CDR3: CASSYSNQPYEQYF
J: TRBJ2-5; V: TRBV5-1; size: few; D: .; DNA: TGCGCCAGCAGCTTGGTGGAACTGGAGACCCAGTACTTC; CDR3: CASSLVELETQYF
J: TRBJ2-5; V: TRBV28; size: many; D: TRBD1; DNA: TGTGCCAGCAGTGAAGGGGGCAGGGAGACCCAGTACTTC; CDR3: CASSEGGRETQYF
J: TRBJ2-7; V: TRBV6-1; size: many; D: .; DNA: TGTGCCAGCAGTTCCTTTCCGGGACGGAACCACGAGCAGTACTTC; CDR3: CASSSFPGRNHEQYF
J: TRBJ1-4; V: TRBV28; size: few; D: .; DNA: TGTGCCAGCAGTTTGTGGGAGAATGAAAAACTGTTTTTT; CDR3: CASSLWENEKLFF
J: TRBJ1-5; V: TRBV6-2/TRBV6-3; size: few; D: .; DNA: TGTGCCAGCAGTTACCGTGGAGCCCAGCATTTT; CDR3: CASSYRGAQHF
J: TRBJ1-2; V: TRBV18; size: many; D: .; DNA: TGTGCCAGCTCACCTGACAGCCCCTACTATGGCTACACCTTC; CDR3: CASSPDSPYYGYTF
J: TRBJ1-1; V: TRBV27; size: .; D: TRBD1; DNA: TGTGCCAGCAGGCGGGGACAGCCGAACACTGAAGCTTTCTTT; CDR3: CASRRGQPNTEAFF
J: TRBJ2-1; V: TRBV7-9; size: many; D: .; DNA: TGTGCCAGCAGCTTAGAGGGCCAGGCCAATGAGCAGTTCTTC; CDR3: CASSLEGQANEQFF
J: TRBJ1-6; V: TRBV12-5; size: .; D: .; DNA: TGTGCTAGTGCCTTGACAGGCTTTAATTCACCCCTCCACTTT; CDR3: CASALTGFNSPLHF
J: TRBJ1-2; V: TRBV15; size: .; D: .; DNA: TGTGCCACCAGCAGAGGCAGAAACTATGGCTACACCTTC; CDR3: CATSRGRNYGYTF
J: TRBJ2-7; V: TRBV28; size: many; D: .; DNA: TGTGCCAGCAGTTTCCCATCCTCCTACGAGCAGTACTTC; CDR3: CASSFPSSYEQYF
J: TRBJ2-7; V: TRBV30; size: many; D: .; DNA: TGTGCCTGGAGTGTACTAGGAGCTCCCTCCTACGAGCAGTACTTC; CDR3: CAWSVLGAPSYEQYF
J: TRBJ1-5; V: TRBV20-1; size: few; D: .; DNA: TGCAGTGCTAGAGAAACCGGCAGGGAGAAACAGCCCCAGCATTTT; CDR3: CSARETGREKQPQHF
J: TRBJ1-1; V: TRBV30; size: many; D: .; DNA: TGTGCCTGGAGTGTAAGGGGAGGGGACACTGAAGCTTTCTTT; CDR3: CAWSVRGGDTEAFF
J: TRBJ2-1; V: TRBV20-1; size: many; D: .; DNA: TGCAGTGCCTCCATGAGCTCCTACAATGAGCAGTTCTTC; CDR3: CSASMSSYNEQFF
J: TRBJ1-1; V: TRBV6-1; size: few; D: .; DNA: TGTGCCAGCAGTTTTTATGGGTCTGGCGGCACTGAAGCTTTCTTT; CDR3: CASSFYGSGGTEAFF
J: TRBJ1-2; V: TRBV5-5; size: .; D: TRBD1; DNA: TGTGCCAGCAGCTTGACTTATGCAGGGGGCGATGGCTACACCTTC; CDR3: CASSLTYAGGDGYTF
J: TRBJ2-3; V: TRBV7-9; size: .; D: .; DNA: TGTGCCAGCAGCCCGTACCTGGCAGATACGCAGTATTTT; CDR3: CASSPYLADTQYF
J: TRBJ2-3; V: TRBV7-9; size: few; D: TRBD2; DNA: TGTGCCAGCAGCTGGCTAGCGGGAGGATCAGATACGCAGTATTTT; CDR3: CASSWLAGGSDTQYF
J: TRBJ1-2; V: TRBV13; size: many; D: .; DNA: TGTGCCAGCAGCTTAGCTCGCGGGACAAATTTCTATGGCTACACCTTC; CDR3: CASSLARGTNFYGYTF
J: TRBJ2-1; V: TRBV5-4; size: few; D: TRBD2; DNA: TGTGCCAGCAGCTTGGGATATTTTAGCGGGGATGAGCAGTTCTTC; CDR3: CASSLGYFSGDEQFF
J: TRBJ2-1; V: TRBV7-9; size: many; D: .; DNA: TGTGCCAGCAGCCCCTGGACCTCCCTCCTGGGCAATGAGCAGTTCTTC; CDR3: CASSPWTSLLGNEQFF
J: TRBJ2-1; V: TRBV7-9; size: many; D: TRBD2; DNA: TGTGCCAGCAGCTTAGTTCTAGCGGAGGCCAATGAGCAGTTCTTC; CDR3: CASSLVLAEANEQFF
J: TRBJ1-1; V: TRBV20-1; size: .; D: .; DNA: TGCAGTGCTTTTTTACCGGGAAGGGGAGAGGGCACTGAAGCTTTCTTT; CDR3: CSAFLPGRGEGTEAFF
J: TRBJ2-2; V: TRBV28; size: few; D: TRBD2; DNA: TGTGCCAGCAGAGTCCCTAGCGGGGACACCGGGGAGCTGTTTTTT; CDR3: CASRVPSGDTGELFF
J: TRBJ2-3; V: TRBV20-1; size: .; D: TRBD2; DNA: TGCAGTGCTGCGGGGCTAGCGGGAGGGCATGGAGATACGCAGTATTTT; CDR3: CSAAGLAGGHGDTQYF
J: TRBJ1-1; V: TRBV5-1; size: many; D: .; DNA: TGCGCCAGCAGTGGGGACACTGAAGCTTTCTTT; CDR3: CASSGDTEAFF
J: TRBJ2-7; V: TRBV6-2/TRBV6-3; size: few; D: .; DNA: TGTGCCAGCAATAAAGGGCCCGGCGAGCAGTACTTC; CDR3: CASNKGPGEQYF
J: TRBJ2-1; V: TRBV12-3/TRBV12-4; size: .; D: TRBD2; DNA: TGTGCCAGCAGCCCTAAAGGACTAGCGGGAGGTCCCAATGAGCAGTTCTTC; CDR3: CASSPKGLAGGPNEQFF
J: TRBJ1-5; V: TRBV20-1; size: .; D: .; DNA: TGCAGTGCTAGAGACCTATCGGAGCCCCAGCATTTT; CDR3: CSARDLSEPQHF
J: TRBJ1-3; V: TRBV28; size: .; D: .; DNA: TGTGCCAGCAGATCAGGTATCTCTGGAAACACCATATATTTT; CDR3: CASRSGISGNTIYF
J: TRBJ2-5; V: TRBV5-1; size: few; D: .; DNA: TGCGCCAGCAGCTTGGTAGACTCGGGCTCCTGGGAGACCCAGTACTTC; CDR3: CASSLVDSGSWETQYF
J: TRBJ1-2; V: TRBV6-6; size: .; D: TRBD1; DNA: TGTGCCAGCAGTTACTCCGGGCCGGGACAGGGGGATAGTGGCTACACCTTC; CDR3: CASSYSGPGQGDSGYTF
J: TRBJ2-7; V: TRBV12-3/TRBV12-4; size: few; D: TRBD2; DNA: TGTGCCAGCAGTGCCGGACTAGCGGGAGGTTTTCAGCAGTACTTC; CDR3: CASSAGLAGGFQQYF
J: TRBJ1-3; V: TRBV7-9; size: many; D: TRBD1; DNA: TGTGCCAGCAGCTTAGCCGGGACAGCTGGAAACACCATATATTTT; CDR3: CASSLAGTAGNTIYF